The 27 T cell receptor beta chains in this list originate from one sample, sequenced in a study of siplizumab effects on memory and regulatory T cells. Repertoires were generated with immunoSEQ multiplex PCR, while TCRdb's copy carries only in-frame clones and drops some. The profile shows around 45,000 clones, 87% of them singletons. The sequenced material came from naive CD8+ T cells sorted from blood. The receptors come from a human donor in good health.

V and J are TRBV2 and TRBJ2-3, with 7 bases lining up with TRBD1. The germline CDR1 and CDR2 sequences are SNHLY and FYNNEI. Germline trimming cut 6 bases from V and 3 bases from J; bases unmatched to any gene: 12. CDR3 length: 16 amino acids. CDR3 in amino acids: CASRGSGQGVTDTQYF. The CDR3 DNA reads TGTGCCAGCAGAGGGAGTGGGCAGGGGGTGACAGATACGCAGTATTTT.

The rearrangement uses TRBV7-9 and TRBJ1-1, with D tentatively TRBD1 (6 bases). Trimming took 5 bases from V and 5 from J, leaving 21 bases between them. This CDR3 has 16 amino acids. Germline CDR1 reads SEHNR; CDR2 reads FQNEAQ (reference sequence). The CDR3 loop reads CASSVNRATRGTEAFF. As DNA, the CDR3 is TGTGCCAGCAGCGTAAACAGGGCGACCCGGGGAACTGAAGCTTTCTTT.

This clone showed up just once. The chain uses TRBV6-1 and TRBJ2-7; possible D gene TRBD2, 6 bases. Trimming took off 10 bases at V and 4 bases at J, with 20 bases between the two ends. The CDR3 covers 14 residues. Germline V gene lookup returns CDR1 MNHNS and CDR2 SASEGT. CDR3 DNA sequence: TGTGCCATCGCGGGAATCGGGTCGGGTTACGAGCAGTACTTC. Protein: CAIAGIGSGYEQYF.

The CDR3 DNA is TGTGCCAGCAGCTTAGGCACAGATACGCAGTATTTT. Translation gives CASSLGTDTQYF. This sequence joins TRBV7-6 and TRBJ2-3; no clear D gene. This CDR3 is built from 12 residues. Germline CDR1 reads SGHVS; CDR2 reads FNYEAQ. Trimming left V 1 base short and J 1 base short, with 0 bases between. The entire variable domain, with the rest obtained from reference TRBV7-6 and TRBJ2-3, is as follows: GAGVSQSPRYKVTKRGQDVALRCDPISGHVSLYWYRQALGQGPEFLTYFNYEAQQDKSGLPNDRFSAERPEGSISTLTIQRTEQRDSAMYRCASSLGTDTQYFGPGTRLTVL.

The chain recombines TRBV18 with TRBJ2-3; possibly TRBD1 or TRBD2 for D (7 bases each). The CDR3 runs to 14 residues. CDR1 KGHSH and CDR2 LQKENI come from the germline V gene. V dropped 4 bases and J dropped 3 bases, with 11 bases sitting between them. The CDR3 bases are TGTGCCAGCTCACTTCAGGGGGGGACAGATACGCAGTATTTT. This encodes CASSLQGGTDTQYF.

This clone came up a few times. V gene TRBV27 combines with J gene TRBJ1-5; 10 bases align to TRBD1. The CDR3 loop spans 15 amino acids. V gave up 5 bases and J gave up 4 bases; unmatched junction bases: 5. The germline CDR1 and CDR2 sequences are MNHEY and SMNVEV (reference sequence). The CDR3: CASSPAGQGNQPQHF. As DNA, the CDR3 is TGTGCCAGCAGTCCCGCGGGACAGGGGAATCAGCCCCAGCATTTT.

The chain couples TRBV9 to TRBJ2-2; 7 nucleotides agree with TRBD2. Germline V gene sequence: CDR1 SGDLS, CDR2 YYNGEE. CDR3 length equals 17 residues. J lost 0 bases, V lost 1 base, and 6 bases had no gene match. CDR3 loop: CASSVPSGNANTGELFF. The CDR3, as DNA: TGTGCCAGCAGCGTACCTAGCGGAAACGCGAACACCGGGGAGCTGTTTTTT.

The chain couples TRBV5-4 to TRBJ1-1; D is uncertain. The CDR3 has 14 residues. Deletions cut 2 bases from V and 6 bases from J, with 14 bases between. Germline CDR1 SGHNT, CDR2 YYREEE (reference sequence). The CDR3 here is CASSLTPLGAEAFF. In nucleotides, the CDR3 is TGTGCCAGCAGCTTAACACCCCTGGGCGCTGAAGCTTTCTTT.

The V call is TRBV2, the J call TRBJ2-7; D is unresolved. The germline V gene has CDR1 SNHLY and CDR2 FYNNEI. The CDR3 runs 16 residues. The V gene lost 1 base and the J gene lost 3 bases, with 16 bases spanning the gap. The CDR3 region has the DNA TGTGCCAGCAGTGAAGGGTTGGGCAGCAAAATCTACGAGCAGTACTTC. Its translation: CASSEGLGSKIYEQYF.

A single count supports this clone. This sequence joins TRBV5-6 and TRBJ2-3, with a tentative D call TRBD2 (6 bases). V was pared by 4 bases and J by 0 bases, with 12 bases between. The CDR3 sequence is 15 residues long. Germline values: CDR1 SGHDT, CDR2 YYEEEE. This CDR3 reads CASSGSGPSTDTQYF. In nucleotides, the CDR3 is TGTGCCAGCAGCGGGAGCGGGCCCAGCACAGATACGCAGTATTTT.

CDR3 region: CASSQTGGVGSPLHF. CDR3 DNA sequence: TGTGCCAGCAGCCAGACAGGGGGCGTAGGGTCACCCCTCCACTTT. The rearrangement joins TRBV6-6 to TRBJ1-6; 10 bases line up with TRBD1. Germline lookup yields CDR1 MNHNY and CDR2 SVGAGI (reference sequence). With V trimmed by 6 bases and J by 10 bases, 9 bases remained unmatched. The CDR3 has 15 residues.

The CDR3 region has the DNA TGTGCCAGTAGTCCTCTTGTGGCGGGGTCCAATGGCTACACCTTC. This gives the protein CASSPLVAGSNGYTF. The chain couples TRBV19 to TRBJ1-2; D is uncertain. Germline lookup yields CDR1 LNHDA and CDR2 SQIVND (reference sequence). Trimming shortened V by 5 bases and J by 6 bases, and 19 bases separated the two germline ends. This CDR3 has 15 residues.

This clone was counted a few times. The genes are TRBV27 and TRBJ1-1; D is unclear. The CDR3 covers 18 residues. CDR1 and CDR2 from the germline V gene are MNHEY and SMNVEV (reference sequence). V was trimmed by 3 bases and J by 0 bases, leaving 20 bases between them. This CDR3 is CASSFLTLDPRMNTEAFF. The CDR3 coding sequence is TGTGCCAGCAGTTTCTTAACATTGGACCCACGAATGAACACTGAAGCTTTCTTT.

CDR3 sequence (DNA): TGCGCCAGCAGACAGGGGAGCTACGAGCAGTACTTC. Translating gives CASRQGSYEQYF. The J gene is TRBJ2-7, the V gene TRBV5-1, with 7 bases matching TRBD1. CDR3 length: 12 amino acids. V trimming: 5 bases; J trimming: 3 bases; junction bases outside the gene matches: 2. In germline, CDR1 is SGHRS, CDR2 YFSETQ. The variable domain in full, completed from reference TRBV5-1 and TRBJ2-7, reads KAGVTQTPRYLIKTRGQQVTLSCSPISGHRSVSWYQQTPGQGLQFLFEYFSETQRNKGNFPGRFSGRQFSNSRSEMNVSTLELGDSALYLCASRQGSYEQYFGPGTRLTVT.

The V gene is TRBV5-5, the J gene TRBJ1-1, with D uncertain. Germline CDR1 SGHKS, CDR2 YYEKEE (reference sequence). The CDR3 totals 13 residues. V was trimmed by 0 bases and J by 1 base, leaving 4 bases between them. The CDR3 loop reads CASSLGTNTEAFF. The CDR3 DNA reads TGTGCCAGCAGCTTGGGCACGAACACTGAAGCTTTCTTT.

Here the CDR3 DNA reads TGCGCCAGCAGCTCTTGGCCAGCGCAGAGCTCCTACAATGAGCAGTTCTTC. Its protein product is CASSSWPAQSSYNEQFF. This chain uses TRBV5-1 with TRBJ2-1; D gene unclear. The V end lost 3 bases, the J end lost 0 bases, and 16 bases lay between the germline ends. Germline CDR1 is SGHRS and CDR2 is YFSETQ. The CDR3 is 17 residues long. Drawing the rest from reference TRBV5-1 and TRBJ2-1, the complete variable domain is KAGVTQTPRYLIKTRGQQVTLSCSPISGHRSVSWYQQTPGQGLQFLFEYFSETQRNKGNFPGRFSGRQFSNSRSEMNVSTLELGDSALYLCASSSWPAQSSYNEQFFGPGTRLTVL.

In DNA form, the CDR3 reads TGTGCCAGCAGTCCAACGACTGGGCTCAATGAGCAGTTCTTC. It encodes CASSPTTGLNEQFF. The gene calls are TRBV7-9 and TRBJ2-1; D call uncertain. The V gene's germline CDR1 is SEHNR and CDR2 FQNEAQ (reference sequence). This CDR3 comprises 14 residues. With 6 bases removed from V and 6 bases from J, the gap between germline ends came to 15 bases.

This chain's CDR3 is CASRELAGGDTQYF. The CDR3 DNA is TGTGCCAGCAGGGAACTAGCGGGAGGAGATACGCAGTATTTT. The rearrangement links TRBV27 to TRBJ2-3; TRBD2 agrees at 12 bases. V lost 6 bases to trimming and J lost 5 bases; unmatched junction nucleotides: 3. CDR1 and CDR2 from the germline V gene are MNHEY and SMNVEV (reference sequence). The CDR3 contains 14 residues.

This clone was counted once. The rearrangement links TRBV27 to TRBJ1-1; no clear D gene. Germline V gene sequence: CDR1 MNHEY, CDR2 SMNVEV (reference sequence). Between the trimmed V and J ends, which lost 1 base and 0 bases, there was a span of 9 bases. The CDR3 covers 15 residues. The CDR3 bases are TGTGCCAGCAGTTTATTTCCAGGAATGAACACTGAAGCTTTCTTT. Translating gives CASSLFPGMNTEAFF.

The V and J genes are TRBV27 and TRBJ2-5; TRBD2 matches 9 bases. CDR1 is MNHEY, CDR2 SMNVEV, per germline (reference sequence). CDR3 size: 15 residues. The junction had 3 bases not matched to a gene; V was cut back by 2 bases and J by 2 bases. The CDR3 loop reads CASSLRLAGQETQYF. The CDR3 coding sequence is TGTGCCAGCAGTTTAAGGCTAGCGGGGCAAGAGACCCAGTACTTC.

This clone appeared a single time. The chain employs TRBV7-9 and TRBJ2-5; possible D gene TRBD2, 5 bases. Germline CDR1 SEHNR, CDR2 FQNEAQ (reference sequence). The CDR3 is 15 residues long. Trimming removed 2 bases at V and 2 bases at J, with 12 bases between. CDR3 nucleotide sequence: TGTGCCAGCAGCTTAACGCTTAGCGTACAAGAGACCCAGTACTTC. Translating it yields CASSLTLSVQETQYF.

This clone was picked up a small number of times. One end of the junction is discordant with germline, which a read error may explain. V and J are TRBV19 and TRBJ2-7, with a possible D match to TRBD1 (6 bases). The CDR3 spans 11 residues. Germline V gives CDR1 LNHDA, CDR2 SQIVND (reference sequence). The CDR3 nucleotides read TGTGCCACCCGGGACATTAACGACCAGTACTTC. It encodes CATRDINDQYF.

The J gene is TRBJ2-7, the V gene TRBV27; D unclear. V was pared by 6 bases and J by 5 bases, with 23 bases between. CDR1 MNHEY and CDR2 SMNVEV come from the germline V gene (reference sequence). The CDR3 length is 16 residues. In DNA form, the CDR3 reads TGTGCCAGCAGCCTTCAAACTGAAACCTTTTACCACGAGCAGTACTTC. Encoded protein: CASSLQTETFYHEQYF.

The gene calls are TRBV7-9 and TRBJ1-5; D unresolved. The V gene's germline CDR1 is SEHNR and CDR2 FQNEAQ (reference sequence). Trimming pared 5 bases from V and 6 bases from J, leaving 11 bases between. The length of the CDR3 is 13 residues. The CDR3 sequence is CASSPNSTQPQHF. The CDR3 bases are TGTGCCAGCAGCCCTAATTCTACTCAGCCCCAGCATTTT. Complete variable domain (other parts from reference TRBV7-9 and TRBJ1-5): DTGVSQNPRHKITKRGQNVTFRCDPISEHNRLYWYRQTLGQGPEFLTYFQNEAQLEKSRLLSDRFSAERPKGSFSTLEIQRTEQGDSAMYLCASSPNSTQPQHFGDGTRLSIL.

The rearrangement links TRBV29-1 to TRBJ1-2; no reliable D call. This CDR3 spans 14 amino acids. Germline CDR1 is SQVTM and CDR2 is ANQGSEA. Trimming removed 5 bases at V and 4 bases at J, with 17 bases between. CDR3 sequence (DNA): TGCAGCGTTCCACATAAGAGGGCCACCTATGGCTACACCTTC. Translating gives CSVPHKRATYGYTF.

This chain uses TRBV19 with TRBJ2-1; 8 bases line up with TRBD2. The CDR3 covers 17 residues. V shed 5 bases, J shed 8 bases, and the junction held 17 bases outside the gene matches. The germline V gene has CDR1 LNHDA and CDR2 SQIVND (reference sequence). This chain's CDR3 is CASSFSTSAQFLYEQFF. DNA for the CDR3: TGTGCCAGTAGTTTTTCGACTAGCGCCCAGTTTTTGTATGAGCAGTTCTTC.

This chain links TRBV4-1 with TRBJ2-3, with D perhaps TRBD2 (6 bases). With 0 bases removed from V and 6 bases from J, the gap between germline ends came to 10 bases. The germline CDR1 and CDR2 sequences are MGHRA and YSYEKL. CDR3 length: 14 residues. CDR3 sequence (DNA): TGCGCCAGCAGCCAAGATCAGGAGGGGGATACGCAGTATTTT. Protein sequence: CASSQDQEGDTQYF.